Listed below are T cell receptor beta chains from one sample, sequenced in a study of CD8 T cells in ankylosing spondylitis. Using its own MiXCR run on the 5' RACE reads, TCRdb lists one record per CDR3 protein. The table has about 240,000 distinct CDR3 sequences, 8% to 9.5% seen once. The sequencing input was blood, either unsorted or a sorted T cell fraction (not recorded which). The receptors stem from a male donor with ankylosing spondylitis or in good health (not recorded which). The CDR3 runs from the conserved cysteine through the conserved F or W. The D gene is left open where the match is weak. A clone size is listed for some rows: how often the clone was seen (once, few, many), or a class if it is expanded.

v_gene,j_gene,abundance,len,d_gene,CDR3nt,CDR3aa
TRBV20-1,TRBJ2-7,many,14,-,TGCAGTGCTAGCGATCTAGAAGGGTCCTACGAGCAGTACTTC,CSASDLEGSYEQYF
TRBV4-2,TRBJ2-3,many,16,TRBD2,TGTGCCAGCAGCCAGACTAGCGGGAGTGGGACAGATACGCAGTATTTT,CASSQTSGSGTDTQYF
TRBV20-1,TRBJ2-5,many,11,-,TGCAGTGCTAGAGCTGAGGGGACCCAGTACTTC,CSARAEGTQYF
TRBV6-5,TRBJ1-1,many,15,-,TGTGCCAGCAGTAGACTCGGGGGACCGAACACTGAAGCTTTCTTT,CASSRLGGPNTEAFF
TRBV5-6,TRBJ1-6,many,15,-,TGTGCCAGCAGCTTAGGACAGCTGCTTAATTCACCCCTCCACTTT,CASSLGQLLNSPLHF
TRBV6-4,TRBJ2-2,many,17,-,TGTGCCAGCAGTGACTATGGGACCTTAAGGGGCACCGGGGAGCTGTTTTTT,CASSDYGTLRGTGELFF
TRBV5-1,TRBJ2-7,many,11,-,TGCGCCAGCAGCTCAGGGGGGGAGCAGTACTTC,CASSSGGEQYF
TRBV28,TRBJ1-2,many,14,-,TGTGCCAGCAGTACAGATCCACTTAACTATGGCTACACCTTC,CASSTDPLNYGYTF
TRBV5-1,TRBJ2-5,-,14,-,TGCGCCAGCAGGGTCCGCCAGGGTGCGGAGACCCAGTACTTC,CASRVRQGAETQYF
TRBV11-2,TRBJ2-1,many,14,TRBD2,TGTGCCAGCAGCTTAGATGCGGGGGGCTGGGAGCAGTTCTTC,CASSLDAGGWEQFF
TRBV12-3/TRBV12-4,TRBJ1-2,many,14,TRBD1,TGTGCCAGCACCCCAGGGGGGGGGTTCTATGGCTACACCTTC,CASTPGGGFYGYTF
TRBV5-7,TRBJ2-7,few,13,-,TGTGCCAGCAGCTTCGACAGAAAACACGAGCAGTACTTC,CASSFDRKHEQYF
TRBV10-3,TRBJ2-7,many,14,-,TGTGCCATCAGTGACTCGGACAAGGTGGACGAGCAGTACTTC,CAISDSDKVDEQYF
TRBV15,TRBJ1-3,many,14,-,TGTGCCACCAGCAGGGCCGGTTCTGGAAACACCATATATTTT,CATSRAGSGNTIYF
TRBV5-5,TRBJ2-7,few,14,TRBD1,TGTGCCAGCAGCTTCCTGGGACAGGGCCACGAGCAGTACTTC,CASSFLGQGHEQYF
TRBV5-1,TRBJ2-7,many,12,-,TGCGCCAGCAGCTTGGAAGGGGACGAGCAGTACTTC,CASSLEGDEQYF
TRBV7-9,TRBJ1-2,many,12,-,TGTGCCAGCTGGTCCGCGGACTATGGCTACACCTTC,CASWSADYGYTF
TRBV7-2,TRBJ1-2,many,13,-,TGTGCCAGCAGCTCCGACAGTCAGTATGGCTACACCTTC,CASSSDSQYGYTF
TRBV3-1,TRBJ1-2,many,14,TRBD1,TGTGCCAGCAGCCATACCGGACAGGGGGCCGGCTACACCTTC,CASSHTGQGAGYTF
TRBV7-8,TRBJ2-5,many,16,TRBD2,TGTGCCAGCAGCACCGGGACTAGCGGTTTCCAAGAGACCCAGTACTTC,CASSTGTSGFQETQYF
TRBV7-2,TRBJ1-3,few,14,-,TGTGCCAGCAGCCCCGGTTTCTCTGGAAACACCATATATTTT,CASSPGFSGNTIYF
TRBV7-2,TRBJ2-3,-,15,-,TGTGCCAGCAGCTCCTTGGGGGGCCGGGTCGATACGCAGTATTTT,CASSSLGGRVDTQYF
TRBV19,TRBJ2-5,many,13,-,TGTGCCAGTAGTATAGCATTCCAAGAGACCCAGTACTTC,CASSIAFQETQYF
TRBV4-2,TRBJ2-5,many,18,TRBD1,TGTGCCAGCAGCCAAGATGGGGGTCGGAGACAGGGTCAAGAGACCCAGTACTTC,CASSQDGGRRQGQETQYF
TRBV6-5,TRBJ2-1,many,14,-,TGTGCCAGCAGTTACCGCAGGGGAGTAAATGAGCAGTTCTTC,CASSYRRGVNEQFF
TRBV11-3,TRBJ2-1,few,15,-,TGTGCCAGCAGCTTAGGACTTTCTGTTTACAATGAGCAGTTCTTC,CASSLGLSVYNEQFF
TRBV5-1,TRBJ1-6,many,15,-,TGCGCCAGCAGCTTCCAGCCTAGTGATAATTCACCCCTCCACTTT,CASSFQPSDNSPLHF
TRBV7-2,TRBJ1-1,many,15,TRBD1,TGTGCCAGCAGCTCCGGACAGGGGGCGAACACTGAAGCTTTCTTT,CASSSGQGANTEAFF
TRBV27,TRBJ2-7,many,14,-,TGTGCCAGCACCCCAGGGGACGCTCGGTACGAGCAGTACTTC,CASTPGDARYEQYF
TRBV5-1,TRBJ2-5,few,16,-,TGCGCCAGCAGCCTAGGGGACTCAGCCGCACAAGAGACCCAGTACTTC,CASSLGDSAAQETQYF
TRBV6-2/TRBV6-3,TRBJ2-6,once,17,TRBD1,TGTGCCAGCAGATCCGGACAGGGAGGAACTGGGGCCAACGACCTGACTTTC,CASRSGQGGTGANDLTF
TRBV7-9,TRBJ1-1,-,14,TRBD1,TGTGCCAGCAGCCAAGACAGGGAGAGCACTGAAGCTTTCTTT,CASSQDRESTEAFF
TRBV12-3/TRBV12-4,TRBJ2-1,few,15,TRBD1,TGTGCCAGCAGTTCCCCGGGACAGGGTATCAATGAGCAGTTCTTC,CASSSPGQGINEQFF
TRBV30,TRBJ1-2,many,14,-,TGTGCCTGGAGTGTAATGCAGGGGTCCTATGGCTACACCTTC,CAWSVMQGSYGYTF
TRBV7-2,TRBJ1-1,many,15,TRBD1,TGTGCCAGCAGCCTCCGGGACAGGGAAGACACTGAAGCTTTCTTT,CASSLRDREDTEAFF
TRBV5-1,TRBJ2-1,many,12,-,TGCGCCAGCGCGGCTAGCATAAACGAGCAGTTCTTC,CASAASINEQFF
TRBV3-1,TRBJ2-7,few,18,TRBD2,TGTGCCAGCAGCCAAACCCTCGGACTAGCGGGGGGTACCTACGAGCAGTACTTC,CASSQTLGLAGGTYEQYF
TRBV29-1,TRBJ1-2,many,13,TRBD1,TGCAGCGTCACGGGACAGGGGCGCTATGGCTACACCTTC,CSVTGQGRYGYTF
TRBV20-1,TRBJ1-2,many,14,-,TGCAGTGCTAGAGAATCGGGGGGACCGCATGACTACACCTTC,CSARESGGPHDYTF
TRBV7-9,TRBJ1-1,-,14,TRBD1,TGTGCCAGCAGCGCCAGGGGGGGGAACACTGAAGCTTTCTTT,CASSARGGNTEAFF
TRBV6-5,TRBJ2-5,many,14,-,TGTGCCAGCAGTTACAATCCGCTAGGGGGGACCCAGTACTTC,CASSYNPLGGTQYF
TRBV7-3,TRBJ1-2,many,14,-,TGTGCCAGCAGCTCTCGGGAACTTGGTGGTGGCTACACCTTC,CASSSRELGGGYTF
TRBV5-1,TRBJ2-7,many,12,-,TGCGCCAGCAGCTTACGGAGTGGCGAGCAGTACTTC,CASSLRSGEQYF
TRBV20-1,TRBJ2-1,many,17,TRBD2,TGCAGTGCCAGATATAGCCCAAGCGGGGGGGAATACAATGAGCAGTTCTTC,CSARYSPSGGEYNEQFF
TRBV4-1,TRBJ2-3,many,14,TRBD2,TGCGCCAGGGGAGCTAGCGGAGGGGCAGATACGCAGTATTTT,CARGASGGADTQYF
TRBV30,TRBJ1-4,many,14,-,TGTGCCTGGAGTGTACGGGGGGGTAGTGAAAAACTGTTTTTT,CAWSVRGGSEKLFF
TRBV5-5,TRBJ2-7,few,14,-,TGTGCCAGCAGCTTGGAAACACTCTCCTACGAGCAGTACTTC,CASSLETLSYEQYF
TRBV2,TRBJ1-1,many,15,-,TGTGCCAGCAGTCCCCCAAATAGGGGGAACACTGAAGCTTTCTTT,CASSPPNRGNTEAFF
TRBV6-1,TRBJ2-1,-,14,-,TGTGCCAGCAGGGTAGAGGTGGCGGGCAATGAGCAGTTCTTC,CASRVEVAGNEQFF
TRBV20-1,TRBJ2-5,many,13,-,TGCAGTGCTAGAGCAGGGGTTGGGGAGACCCAGTACTTC,CSARAGVGETQYF
TRBV12-3/TRBV12-4,TRBJ2-2,many,14,-,TGTGCCAGCTCCGGGTTGCAGTCCGCCGGGGAGCTGTTTTTT,CASSGLQSAGELFF
TRBV4-1,TRBJ2-6,many,16,-,TGCGCCAGCAGCCATATCAGGGTCTCTGGGGCCAACGTCCTGACTTTC,CASSHIRVSGANVLTF
TRBV5-8,TRBJ2-5,many,13,-,TGTGCCAGCAGCCATACAAGACAAGAGACCCAGTACTTC,CASSHTRQETQYF
TRBV29-1,TRBJ2-5,-,13,TRBD1,TGCAGCGTTTCCGGGACAGGGGGGGAGACCCAGTACTTC,CSVSGTGGETQYF
TRBV5-1,TRBJ2-5,few,15,TRBD2,TGCGCCAGCAGACCTAGCGGGGTGGTTGGAGAGACCCAGTACTTC,CASRPSGVVGETQYF
TRBV5-6,TRBJ2-2,few,16,-,TGTGCCAGCAGCCCTCGGATAACGGGTAACACCGGGGAGCTGTTTTTT,CASSPRITGNTGELFF
TRBV12-3/TRBV12-4,TRBJ1-2,many,12,-,TGTGCCAGCAGTTTAGGGGGCGGTGGCTACACCTTC,CASSLGGGGYTF
TRBV5-1,TRBJ2-1,few,13,-,TGCGCCAGCAGCCTGACCTGGGACAATGAGCAGTTCTTC,CASSLTWDNEQFF